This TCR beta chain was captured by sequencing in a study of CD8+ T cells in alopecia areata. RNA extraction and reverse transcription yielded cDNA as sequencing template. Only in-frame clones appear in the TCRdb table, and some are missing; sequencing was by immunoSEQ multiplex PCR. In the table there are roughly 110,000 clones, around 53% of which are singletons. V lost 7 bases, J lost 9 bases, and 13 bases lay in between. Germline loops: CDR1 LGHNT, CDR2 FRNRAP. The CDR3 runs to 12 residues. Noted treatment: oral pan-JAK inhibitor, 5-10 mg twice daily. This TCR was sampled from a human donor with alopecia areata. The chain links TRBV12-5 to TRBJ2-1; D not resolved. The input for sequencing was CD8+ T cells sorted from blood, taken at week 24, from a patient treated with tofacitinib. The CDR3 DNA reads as TGTGCTAGTGAGTCCCTTCGGCCTGAGCAGTTCTTC. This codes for CASESLRPEQFF.